The 31 T cell receptor beta chains below come from one sample, sequenced in a study of OX40 agonist ivuxolimab in advanced cancers. Assay: immunoSEQ multiplex PCR; the TCRdb copy retains only in-frame clones and omits some. The data show about 73,000 clones, around nine tenths seen once. This material consisted of CD4+ or CD8+ T cells sorted from blood, taken in a trial of the OX40 agonist ivuxolimab. The receptor set was obtained from an adult with an advanced solid tumor such as melanoma, head and neck, liver or kidney cancer.

CDR3 nucleotide sequence: TGTGCCAGCAGCTTGACACAGGGCGAGACTGAAGCTTTCTTT. Translating it yields CASSLTQGETEAFF. V and J are TRBV5-5 and TRBJ1-1, with D perhaps TRBD1 (6 bases). The germline V gene encodes CDR1 SGHKS and CDR2 YYEKEE (reference sequence). The CDR3 runs 14 residues. Trimming stripped 1 base from V and 5 bases from J, with 12 bases between.

The J gene is TRBJ1-5, the V gene TRBV28, with D perhaps matching TRBD1 (5 bases). Germline CDR1 MDHEN, CDR2 SYDVKM. The CDR3 totals 17 residues. V shed 4 bases and J shed 4 bases, with 20 bases lying between them. Here the CDR3 reads CASSSSPAGSRNQPQHF. The CDR3 coding sequence is TGTGCCAGCAGTTCTTCCCCAGCAGGGAGTCGGAATCAGCCCCAGCATTTT.

The chain carries TRBV7-9 and TRBJ2-5; 9 bases are a match to TRBD2. The V gene's germline CDR1 is SEHNR and CDR2 FQNEAQ (reference sequence). V gave up 9 bases and J gave up 2 bases; unmatched junction bases: 4. The CDR3 sequence is 13 residues long. CDR3: CASTGLAQETQYF. CDR3 coding DNA: TGTGCCAGTACTGGACTAGCGCAAGAGACCCAGTACTTC.

This clone was observed a few times. The chain combines TRBV7-9 with TRBJ2-3; no definite D call. V was cut by 5 bases and J by 6 bases, with 9 bases left in between. Germline CDR1 is SEHNR and CDR2 is FQNEAQ (reference sequence). The CDR3 loop spans 12 amino acids. The CDR3 sequence is CASSPRVDTQYF. CDR3 in DNA: TGTGCCAGCAGCCCTCGGGTCGATACGCAGTATTTT.

The chain recombines TRBV18 with TRBJ1-1; D is unresolved. Trimming took off 3 bases at V and 0 bases at J, with 14 bases between the two ends. Germline assignment: CDR1 KGHSH and CDR2 LQKENI. There are 16 residues in the CDR3. CDR3 in amino acids: CASSPPGREMNTEAFF. The DNA of the CDR3 is TGTGCCAGCTCACCTCCTGGGAGGGAGATGAACACTGAAGCTTTCTTT.

The chain joins TRBV18 to TRBJ2-1; 9 nucleotides align to TRBD2. This CDR3 has 16 amino acids. The ends lost 0 bases at V and 6 bases at J; junction bases unmatched: 6. Germline-derived CDR1 and CDR2 are KGHSH and LQKENI. This chain's CDR3 is CASSPPTSGPFNEQFF. Written as DNA, the CDR3 is TGTGCCAGCTCACCACCCACTAGCGGGCCCTTCAATGAGCAGTTCTTC.

This clone was seen a few times. This rearrangement joins TRBV29-1 to TRBJ2-5, with TRBD2 matching 7 bases. Germline-derived CDR1 and CDR2 are SQVTM and ANQGSEA. V dropped 7 bases and J dropped 4; count of bases not matched to a gene: 6. The CDR3 has 12 residues. CDR3 nucleotide sequence: TGCAGCGGGGGGGGGTCGTCAGAGACCCAGTACTTC. This encodes CSGGGSSETQYF.

In regard to this clone: A far larger clone differs by one base, so this is likely a read error. Other DNA sequences from this sample encode an identical CDR3 as well. V gene TRBV5-1 combines with J gene TRBJ2-1; possibly TRBD1 or TRBD2 for D (6 bases each). The germline V gene has CDR1 SGHRS and CDR2 YFSETQ. The V and J ends lost 0 bases and 10 bases respectively, with 11 bases between them. The CDR3 totals 13 residues. CDR3 protein: CASSLAGAAEQFF. DNA for the CDR3: TGCGCCAGCAGCTTGGCGGGGGCGGCGGAGCAGTTCTTC.

This rearrangement joins TRBV7-6 to TRBJ2-1; no clear D. The CDR3 sequence is 13 residues long. Trimming removed 1 base from V and 6 bases from J, with 7 bases in between. Germline-derived CDR1 and CDR2 are SGHVS and FNYEAQ. CDR3 loop: CASSLGAGNEQFF. In nucleotides, the CDR3 is TGTGCCAGCAGCTTAGGGGCAGGCAATGAGCAGTTCTTC.

The chain recombines TRBV2 with TRBJ1-2, with D possibly TRBD1 on 5 matching bases. Germline CDR1 is SNHLY and CDR2 is FYNNEI. The CDR3 is made up of 15 amino acids. Trimming removed 2 bases from V and 8 bases from J, with 18 bases in between. CDR3 nucleotides: TGTGCCAGCAGTGAATACTGGACACTCTTAGGGGGCTACACCTTC. Translated: CASSEYWTLLGGYTF.

The rearrangement links TRBV30 to TRBJ2-1; D unresolved. The V gene's germline CDR1 is GTSNPN and CDR2 SVGIG (reference sequence). V lost 0 bases and J lost 0, with 6 bases in between. The CDR3 is made up of 14 amino acids. The CDR3 DNA reads as TGTGCCTGGAGTGTACCCAGCTCCTACAATGAGCAGTTCTTC. This translates into CAWSVPSSYNEQFF. Filled out from reference TRBV30 and TRBJ2-1, the complete variable domain reads SQTIHQWPATLVQPVGSPLSLECTVEGTSNPNLYWYRQAAGRGLQLLFYSVGIGQISSEVPQNLSASRPQDRQFILSSKKLLLSDSGFYLCAWSVPSSYNEQFFGPGTRLTVL.

About this clone itself: Different DNA sequences within this sample yield the same CDR3. CDR3 nucleotides: TGTGCCAGCAGCTCGGACAGGGGGTCCTACAATGAGCAGTTCTTC. This codes for CASSSDRGSYNEQFF. This chain uses TRBV7-3 with TRBJ2-1, with 10 bases aligning to TRBD1. The CDR3 loop spans 15 amino acids. CDR1 is SGHTA, CDR2 FQGTGA, per germline. J lost 1 base, V lost 4 bases, and 1 base had no gene match.

The chain joins TRBV5-1 to TRBJ1-3; 11 bases map to TRBD1. The V gene's germline CDR1 is SGHRS and CDR2 YFSETQ. V shed 0 bases, J shed 0 bases, and the junction held 2 bases outside the gene matches. This CDR3 comprises 17 residues. The CDR3 coding sequence is TGCGCCAGCAGCTTGGCCGGACAGGGGGCCTCTGGAAACACCATATATTTT. Its protein is CASSLAGQGASGNTIYF.

The rearrangement joins TRBV11-1 to TRBJ2-4; 12 bases agree with TRBD2. Germline V gives CDR1 SGHAT, CDR2 FQDESV (reference sequence). This CDR3 is built from 19 residues. V dropped 1 base and J dropped 0; count of bases not matched to a gene: 7. In DNA, the CDR3 is TGTGCCAGCAGCTTAGTACCGACTAGCGGGAGTGGAGCCAAAAACATTCAGTACTTC. This sequence encodes CASSLVPTSGSGAKNIQYF. Full variable domain (remainder filled in from reference TRBV11-1 and TRBJ2-4): EAEVAQSPRYKITEKSQAVAFWCDPISGHATLYWYRQILGQGPELLVQFQDESVVDDSQLPKDRFSAERLKGVDSTLKIQPAELGDSAMYLCASSLVPTSGSGAKNIQYFGAGTRLSVL.

The CDR3 here is CASTMTGTIEKLFF. The CDR3 coding sequence is TGTGCCAGCACGATGACAGGGACCATTGAAAAACTGTTTTTT. The rearrangement joins TRBV6-1 to TRBJ1-4, with TRBD1 identical over 7 bases. This CDR3 spans 14 amino acids. The germline gives CDR1 MNHNS, CDR2 SASEGT. The J segment lost 7 bases and the V segment lost 7 bases, leaving 9 bases of the junction unmatched.

This sequence joins TRBV6-1 and TRBJ2-4; D unresolved. The CDR3 contains 14 residues. The germline V and J ends were trimmed by 5 bases and 9 bases, with 17 bases remaining between them. CDR1 MNHNS and CDR2 SASEGT come from the germline V gene. Here the CDR3 reads CASSQHGERSIQYF. The DNA of the CDR3 is TGTGCCAGCAGTCAACATGGCGAGAGGAGCATTCAGTACTTC.

The gene calls are TRBV5-4 and TRBJ2-5; weak D call: TRBD1 (6 bases). Germline V gives CDR1 SGHNT, CDR2 YYREEE (reference sequence). The CDR3 consists of 13 residues. V dropped 7 bases and J dropped 5 bases, with 15 bases sitting between them. The CDR3 DNA sequence: TGTGCCAGCCTTCCACAGGGCGGGGAGACCCAGTACTTC. This codes for CASLPQGGETQYF. The entire variable domain, with the rest obtained from reference TRBV5-4 and TRBJ2-5, is as follows: ETGVTQSPTHLIKTRGQQVTLRCSSQSGHNTVSWYQQALGQGPQFIFQYYREEENGRGNFPPRFSGLQFPNYSSELNVNALELDDSALYLCASLPQGGETQYFGPGTRLLVL.

The CDR3 here is CASSLWGRTANYGYTF. In DNA form, the CDR3 reads TGTGCCAGCAGCTTGTGGGGGCGGACGGCTAACTATGGCTACACCTTC. The rearrangement links TRBV5-4 to TRBJ1-2; D may be TRBD1 (6 bases). The germline gives CDR1 SGHNT, CDR2 YYREEE (reference sequence). The germline V and J ends were trimmed by 1 base and 0 bases, with 13 bases remaining between them. The CDR3 spans 16 residues. Looking up the rest from reference TRBV5-4 and TRBJ1-2 gives the full variable domain: ETGVTQSPTHLIKTRGQQVTLRCSSQSGHNTVSWYQQALGQGPQFIFQYYREEENGRGNFPPRFSGLQFPNYSSELNVNALELDDSALYLCASSLWGRTANYGYTFGSGTRLTVV.

The J gene is TRBJ2-1, the V gene TRBV6-6; D ambiguous. This CDR3 comprises 15 residues. V shed 7 bases and J shed 6 bases, with 19 bases lying between them. Germline CDR1 MNHNY, CDR2 SVGAGI (reference sequence). Here the CDR3 reads CASTPGPRAPNEQFF. DNA of the CDR3: TGTGCCAGCACCCCGGGCCCCCGGGCACCCAATGAGCAGTTCTTC.

The chain links TRBV28 to TRBJ1-2; the D gene is possibly TRBD1 (6 bases). V was shortened by 2 bases and J by 7 bases, with 11 bases between the two germline ends. Germline V gene data show CDR1 as MDHEN and CDR2 as SYDVKM. This CDR3 is 13 amino acids long. The CDR3 is CASSLRGAAGYTF. The CDR3 DNA is TGTGCCAGCAGTTTACGGGGGGCGGCTGGCTACACCTTC.

The V and J genes are TRBV15 and TRBJ1-5; D gene uncertain. V was clipped by 4 bases and J by 6 bases, with 10 bases between them. The CDR3 consists of 13 residues. CDR1 is LNHNV, CDR2 YYDKDF, per germline (reference sequence). The CDR3 nucleotides are TGTGCCACCAGCACTAAAACCGGTCAGCCCCAGCATTTT. This codes for CATSTKTGQPQHF.

The chain employs TRBV7-6 and TRBJ2-6, with D possibly matching TRBD2 (5 bases). The CDR3 has 13 residues. Per the germline V gene, CDR1 is SGHVS and CDR2 is FNYEAQ. The V end lost 5 bases, the J end lost 9 bases, and 11 bases lay between the germline ends. The CDR3 is CASSARGNNVLTF. CDR3 nucleotides: TGTGCCAGCAGCGCTCGGGGAAACAACGTCCTGACTTTC.

This clone was recorded only once. The chain has TRBV6-1 and TRBJ2-7, with 7 bases that match TRBD2. V trimming: 0 bases; J trimming: 4 bases; junction bases outside the gene matches: 6. Per the germline V gene, CDR1 is MNHNS and CDR2 is SASEGT. This CDR3 has 15 amino acids. For the CDR3, the DNA is TGTGCCAGCAGTGAAGCGGGAGGGCCTGTGTACGAGCAGTACTTC. It codes for CASSEAGGPVYEQYF.

The V call is TRBV9, the J call TRBJ1-4; D unresolved. CDR1 and CDR2 from the germline V gene are SGDLS and YYNGEE. The V end was cut by 2 bases, the J end by 2 bases, with 10 bases between. This CDR3 has 15 residues. The CDR3 sequence is CASSVSSHTNEKLFF. The CDR3 DNA follows: TGTGCCAGCAGCGTTAGTAGCCATACTAATGAAAAACTGTTTTTT. The full variable domain, rest sourced from reference TRBV9 and TRBJ1-4, is DSGVTQTPKHLITATGQRVTLRCSPRSGDLSVYWYQQSLDQGLQFLIQYYNGEERAKGNILERFSAQQFPDLHSELNLSSLELGDSALYFCASSVSSHTNEKLFFGSGTQLSVL.

This chain connects TRBV7-2 to TRBJ1-5; 8 nucleotides match TRBD1. The V and J ends lost 1 base and 6 bases, in that order; junction bases with no gene match: 5. The germline V gene has CDR1 SGHTA and CDR2 FQGNSA. The length of the CDR3 is 15 residues. The CDR3 loop reads CASSLGQGAAQPQHF. CDR3 coding DNA: TGTGCCAGCAGCTTAGGGCAGGGGGCGGCTCAGCCCCAGCATTTT.

This clone appeared once. This chain links TRBV19 with TRBJ1-1; no firm D call. V lost 8 bases to trimming and J lost 5 bases, with 18 bases between them. The germline gives CDR1 LNHDA, CDR2 SQIVND (reference sequence). This CDR3 contains 14 residues. The CDR3 here is CASGRGVAATEAFF. The CDR3 coding sequence is TGTGCCAGTGGCAGAGGAGTAGCTGCGACTGAAGCTTTCTTT.

The CDR3 region has the DNA TGTGCCAGTAGTATCAGAGCCGGGGCGAACACTGAAGCTTTCTTT. Amino acid sequence: CASSIRAGANTEAFF. This chain links TRBV19 with TRBJ1-1, with a tentative D call TRBD1 (5 bases). Germline values: CDR1 LNHDA, CDR2 SQIVND (reference sequence). The V end lost 3 bases, the J end lost 1 base, and 12 bases lay between the germline ends. CDR3 length equals 15 residues.

This chain connects TRBV5-4 to TRBJ2-5; D might be TRBD2 (6 bases). The CDR3 extends over 14 amino acids. Germline V gene sequence: CDR1 SGHNT, CDR2 YYREEE (reference sequence). Deletions cut 4 bases from V and 0 bases from J, with 10 bases between. The CDR3 coding sequence is TGTGCCAGCAGCAGGGGACTGAACCAAGAGACCCAGTACTTC. This gives the protein CASSRGLNQETQYF.

The J gene is TRBJ1-2, the V gene TRBV18; D unresolved. The CDR3 consists of 12 residues. The germline V gene encodes CDR1 KGHSH and CDR2 LQKENI. V was clipped by 3 bases and J by 4 bases, with 6 bases between them. DNA for the CDR3: TGTGCCAGCTCACCCGACGGCTATGGCTACACCTTC. Encoded protein: CASSPDGYGYTF.

The chain links TRBV7-3 to TRBJ2-3; 10 bases agree with TRBD2. Germline CDR1 reads SGHTA; CDR2 reads FQGTGA. CDR3 length: 16 amino acids. V was clipped by 5 bases and J by 2 bases; unmatched bases: 7. CDR3 in DNA: TGTGCCAGCAGCCCCGGACTAGCGGACCACACAGATACGCAGTATTTT. Protein: CASSPGLADHTDTQYF.

This rearrangement joins TRBV5-8 to TRBJ2-5; 8 nucleotides match TRBD1. Germline-derived CDR1 and CDR2 are SGHTS and YDEGEE. With 4 bases clipped from V and 1 base from J, the junction kept 3 bases outside the gene matches. The CDR3 totals 14 residues. The CDR3: CASSRGQGQETQYF. Here the CDR3 DNA reads TGTGCCAGCAGCCGAGGACAGGGCCAAGAGACCCAGTACTTC.